This T cell receptor beta chain stems from a study of T cell responses to AZD1222 COVID-19 vaccine. TCRdb's table, derived via immunoSEQ multiplex PCR, lists solely in-frame clones and lacks some. Of tens of thousands of clones in the sample, around 81% are singletons; the top ten hold 26%. This clone was counted only a few times. Germline loops: CDR1 LGHNA, CDR2 YSLEER. The CDR3 runs 14 residues. The V end lost 1 base, the J end lost 0 bases, and 4 bases lay between the germline ends. The gene calls are TRBV4-3 and TRBJ1-5; D uncertain. The clonotype comes from an adult who received the AZD1222 COVID-19 vaccine. Sequences were derived from peripheral blood, sampled 28 days after the second AZD1222 dose. The CDR3 spells CASSQGYSNQPQHF. Written as DNA, the CDR3 is TGCGCCAGCAGCCAAGGCTATAGCAATCAGCCCCAGCATTTT.